This T cell receptor beta chain derives from a study of blood T cell repertoires in COVID-19 (TCRdb year 2020). Context from the whole study: The collaborator samples originated in the United States, Italy and Spain and spanned the acute and convalescent phases of COVID-19. The sample metadata nearly always contained a de-identified subject ID, COVID-19 status, age in years and sex. The samples were drawn from two sources: the first 160 participants of the ongoing ImmuneRACE study, and 950 to 1,500 subjects contributed by 6 global collaborators. The repertoires were released in a freely available public database intended as a resource for research on the immune response to SARS-CoV-2. Where available, HLA class I and class II types were taken from metadata supplied by the sample provider and were not determined by assay-based typing. The material from the prospective study consisted of cDNA or gDNA derived from T cells, B-cell-depleted T cells, or PBMCs. Deeply sampled blood TCRbeta repertoires from subjects exposed to, actively infected with, or recovered from COVID-19 were included in the dataset.

Study-wide conclusions, independent of this receptor: The quantity of clinical and demographic metadata differed by source and by participant and was supplied without curation.

The immunoSEQ Assay, a bias-controlled multiplex PCR, was used to amplify TCRbeta CDR3 regions from genomic DNA. For the original study's pipeline: The number of nucleated cells in each sample was estimated from the amplification of reference gene primers within the assay. To quantify the absolute abundance of each unique TCRbeta CDR3 rearrangement, sequence reads were collapsed and filtered. Productive Simpson clonality was computed per sample as the square root of Simpson's diversity index over productive rearrangements. The clones in this table, taken by TCRdb from immuneACCESS, are in-frame only. Not every clone is retained; where verified, under half of the shortfall comes from an unresolved V gene, and the cause of the rest is unknown. The V and J calls and clone size come from that table; D and trimming were worked out from the DNA. In all, the sample holds 250,000 to 350,000 clones, and approximately 90% of those were seen once. The ten largest make up roughly 1.1% of the sample.

This clone was detected only once. Its antigen remains unidentified. No quality values exist for individual bases; no much larger clone is one base distant. Its CDR3 holds 17 amino acids, cysteine through phenylalanine. Only the CDR3 region is kept as DNA, spanning 51 bases read in frame from base 1. In the prospective study, participants were roughly 18 to 100 years old, resided in approximately 25 geographic areas of the United States, and were enrolled through a virtual design. To assign participants to cohorts, the prospective study relied on clinical history that participants themselves reported in a screening survey and a study questionnaire. ImmuneRACE Cohort 3 recovered participants were defined by two consecutive negative NP/OP PCR tests, healthcare professional clearance, or symptom resolution. Mobile phlebotomists in the prospective study collected whole blood, serum and a nasopharyngeal or oropharyngeal swab from every participant. Prospective study participants could optionally give additional blood draws and questionnaires over a roughly two-month period. Before DNA extraction, blood samples from the prospective study were shipped at room temperature or frozen.

The specimen was PBMCs or T cells enriched from blood (not recorded which). The V and J genes are TRBV21-1 and TRBJ2-3; the table's D call, TRBD1, has no DNA check behind it. TRBV21-1 is noted as a pseudogene. This receptor was obtained from a woman aged 25-40 years who had recovered from COVID-19. The sequenced DNA: TGTGCCAGCAGCAAGACTGTAGGACAGGGGAGGACAGATACGCAGTATTTT. Protein translation: CASSKTVGQGRTDTQYF.